The 17 T cell receptor beta chains listed next were all sequenced from one sample in a study of T cells in Graves' hyperthyroidism and ophthalmopathy. What was amplified from RNA transcripts were TCR beta CDR3 regions. A first-round RT-PCR of the TCR CDR3 used the HTBI primer set. TCRdb ran MiXCR on the multiplex PCR reads and lists one entry per CDR3 protein. Altogether under 600,000 distinct CDR3 sequences are present, more than 15% being singletons, with the ten largest covering under 3.5%. What was sequenced was blood. The receptors derive from a middle-aged woman with Graves' ophthalmopathy.

In its sample, this clonotype was seen many times. The rearrangement joins TRBV20-1 to TRBJ2-3; possibly TRBD1 for D (5 bases). The CDR3 is made up of 14 amino acids. Germline V gene lookup returns CDR1 DFQATT and CDR2 SNEGSKA (reference sequence). V was trimmed by 5 bases and J by 0 bases, leaving 12 bases between them. CDR3 DNA sequence: TGCAGTGCTCGCCGGACACCTAGCACAGATACGCAGTATTTT. Amino acid sequence: CSARRTPSTDTQYF.

This clonotype was recorded many times. This sequence joins TRBV2 and TRBJ2-3; tentatively, D is TRBD1 or TRBD2 (6 bases each). CDR1 is SNHLY and CDR2 is FYNNEI in the germline V gene. Trimming shortened V by 4 bases and J by 4 bases, and 9 bases separated the two germline ends. CDR3 size: 13 residues. The CDR3 nucleotides read TGTGCCAGCAGTGCAGGGGAGGCAGATACGCAGTATTTT. Protein: CASSAGEADTQYF.

There are many counts of this clonotype. The V and J genes are TRBV20-1 and TRBJ1-2, with D maybe TRBD1 (6 bases). Trimming pared 0 bases from V and 4 bases from J, leaving 24 bases between. This CDR3 spans 18 amino acids. Germline CDR1 reads DFQATT; CDR2 reads SNEGSKA (reference sequence). The CDR3 loop reads CSARDGQFLGQTTYGYTF. The CDR3 DNA reads as TGCAGTGCTAGAGATGGCCAGTTTCTTGGACAGACAACCTATGGCTACACCTTC.

In this sample, this clonotype turned up many times. This rearrangement joins TRBV12-3 or TRBV12-4 to TRBJ2-1; tentatively, D is TRBD2 (6 bases). Trimming took 3 bases from V and 7 from J, leaving 16 bases between them. This CDR3 is built from 15 residues. The CDR3 reads CASSFTSGVLNEQFF. The CDR3 region has the DNA TGTGCCAGCAGTTTCACTTCGGGAGTCTTAAATGAGCAGTTCTTC.

With respect to this clonotype: The junction shows a germline mismatch at one end, possibly a read error. This chain links TRBV10-2 with TRBJ2-3; 8 bases line up with TRBD2. There are 15 residues in the CDR3. Germline V gives CDR1 WSHSY, CDR2 SAAADI. CDR3 sequence reads: CARSLSGGPSNTQYF. CDR3 bases: TGCGCCCGCAGTCTTTCGGGGGGGCCCTCAAACACGCAGTATTTT.

This clonotype appeared many times. This sequence joins TRBV6-1 and TRBJ2-3, with TRBD1 matching 8 bases. V was clipped by 6 bases and J by 1 base; unmatched bases: 6. The CDR3 totals 15 residues. Germline lookup yields CDR1 MNHNS and CDR2 SASEGT. Here the CDR3 DNA reads TGTGCCAGCAGGGGGACAGGTTCTGGCACAGATACGCAGTATTTT. Protein product: CASRGTGSGTDTQYF.

The chain couples TRBV12-3 or TRBV12-4 to TRBJ2-7; the match to TRBD1 covers 8 bases. V was pared by 6 bases and J by 3 bases, with 7 bases of the junction left unmatched. The CDR3 is made up of 14 amino acids. In DNA, the CDR3 is TGTGCCAGCAGCCCAGACAGGGGAGTCTACGAGCAGTACTTC. It codes for CASSPDRGVYEQYF.

This clonotype was picked up many times. The chain is built from TRBV12-3 or TRBV12-4 and TRBJ1-2; D unclear. The CDR3 runs to 15 residues. V was trimmed by 3 bases and J by 7 bases, leaving 18 bases between them. The CDR3 sequence is CASSFGPTAGSGYTF. The CDR3 coding sequence is TGTGCCAGCAGTTTTGGGCCAACTGCTGGATCTGGCTACACCTTC.

The chain combines TRBV25-1 with TRBJ2-6; D unclear. The CDR3 has 17 amino acids. CDR1 is MGHDK and CDR2 is SYGVNS in the germline V gene. V shed 0 bases and J shed 0 bases, with 9 bases lying between them. The CDR3 DNA follows: TGTGCCAGCAGTGAATATAACCGTTACTCTGGGGCCAACGTCCTGACTTTC. It translates to CASSEYNRYSGANVLTF. Filled out from reference TRBV25-1 and TRBJ2-6, the complete variable domain reads EADIYQTPRYLVIGTGKKITLECSQTMGHDKMYWYQQDPGMELHLIHYSYGVNSTEKGDLSSESTVSRIRTEHFPLTLESARPSHTSQYLCASSEYNRYSGANVLTFGAGSRLTVL.

The V gene is TRBV6-1, the J gene TRBJ2-3, with 13 bases matching TRBD2. V lost 5 bases, J lost 4 bases, and 6 bases stayed unmatched. Germline lookup yields CDR1 MNHNS and CDR2 SASEGT. The CDR3 has 16 amino acids. CDR3 sequence reads: CASSRTSGSSADTQYF. CDR3 bases: TGTGCCAGCAGTCGGACTAGCGGGAGTTCAGCAGATACGCAGTATTTT.

This clonotype was seen only a few times. This chain joins TRBV28 and TRBJ2-1; the D gene is possibly TRBD1 (6 bases). The CDR3 spans 12 residues. Trimming shortened V by 2 bases and J by 9 bases, and 8 bases separated the two germline ends. Germline loops: CDR1 MDHEN, CDR2 SYDVKM. CDR3 in amino acids: CASSLRTVEQFF. CDR3 sequence (DNA): TGTGCCAGCAGTTTAAGGACAGTTGAGCAGTTCTTC.

This clonotype occurred many times. V and J are TRBV20-1 and TRBJ2-3, with 11 nucleotides matching TRBD2. CDR3 size: 15 residues. The V segment lost 5 bases and the J segment 3 bases; nucleotides outside the gene matches: 7. Germline-derived CDR1 and CDR2 are DFQATT and SNEGSKA (reference sequence). In nucleotides, the CDR3 is TGCAGTGCTGGAACTAGCGGGAGTCGGACAGATACGCAGTATTTT. This sequence encodes CSAGTSGSRTDTQYF.

There are many counts of this clonotype. The genes are TRBV7-9 and TRBJ1-4; TRBD1 is a possible D gene (5 bases). Germline CDR1 reads SEHNR; CDR2 reads FQNEAQ (reference sequence). This CDR3 comprises 17 residues. Deletions cut 5 bases from V and 5 bases from J, with 21 bases between. CDR3 sequence reads: CASSRTGPEKGNEKLFF. The CDR3, as DNA: TGTGCCAGCAGCCGCACCGGGCCCGAAAAGGGGAATGAAAAACTGTTTTTT.

The chain has TRBV20-1 and TRBJ2-7; weak D call: TRBD1 (6 bases). V lost 0 bases and J 3 bases, leaving 21 bases between the germline ends. Looked up from germline, CDR1 is DFQATT and CDR2 is SNEGSKA (reference sequence). The CDR3 covers 17 residues. The CDR3 is CSARDSNPQGLGYEQYF. CDR3 coding DNA: TGCAGTGCTAGAGACTCGAACCCCCAGGGGTTGGGCTACGAGCAGTACTTC.

This clonotype was counted at least ten times. The V and J genes are TRBV12-3 or TRBV12-4 and TRBJ2-3; 8 positions match TRBD2. V was pared by 6 bases and J by 4 bases, with 9 bases of the junction left unmatched. The CDR3 has 15 residues. The CDR3 DNA reads as TGTGCCAGCAGACCGGCGGGGGGAGTCTCAGATACGCAGTATTTT. Protein sequence: CASRPAGGVSDTQYF.

The chain links TRBV19 to TRBJ1-2; D remains unclear. The CDR3 contains 15 residues. Germline V lookup: CDR1 LNHDA, CDR2 SQIVND (reference sequence). V lost 3 bases to trimming and J lost 6 bases, with 17 bases between them. The CDR3: CASSMGSSPWDGYTF. The CDR3 DNA reads as TGTGCCAGTAGTATGGGTTCCAGCCCTTGGGATGGCTACACCTTC.

The rearrangement uses TRBV11-2 and TRBJ2-1; 8 nucleotides match TRBD2. The germline gives CDR1 SGHAT, CDR2 FQNNGV. The ends lost 2 bases at V and 0 bases at J; junction bases unmatched: 15. The CDR3 loop spans 20 amino acids. CDR3 DNA sequence: TGTGCCAGCAGCTTAAAAGCCCTCAGGGTAGCGGGGAGCTCCTACAATGAGCAGTTCTTC. This encodes CASSLKALRVAGSSYNEQFF.